The entry that follows covers one T cell receptor beta chain sequence. This clone has a single count. This receptor's antigen is unknown. Per-base quality was not reported, and no clone a single base away is much larger than it. Participants in the prospective study were aged about 18 to 95 years, lived in 20 to 30 United States geographic areas, and enrolled through a virtual design. To assign participants to cohorts, the prospective study relied on clinical history that participants themselves reported in a screening survey and a study questionnaire. For ImmuneRACE Cohort 3, a participant was defined as recovered based on two consecutive negative NP/OP PCR tests, clearance by a healthcare professional, or resolution of symptoms. In the prospective study, whole blood, serum and a nasopharyngeal or oropharyngeal swab were collected from each participant by mobile phlebotomists. Participants in the prospective study had the option to provide additional blood draws and questionnaires over a roughly two-month period. Prospective study blood samples were shipped either frozen or at room temperature before DNA extraction.

The CDR1 and CDR2 encoded by the germline V gene are SGHAT and FQNNGV. The CDR3 numbers 15 residues from cysteine through phenylalanine. The kept DNA is CDR3 alone, 45 bases in frame from the first base. The V end loses 5 bases and the J end loses 6 bases, and a stretch of 16 bases separates them. This sample was taken from a study of blood T cell repertoires in COVID-19 (dated by TCRdb to about 2020). Study-wide context: The collaborator samples originated in the United States, Italy and Spain and spanned the acute and convalescent phases of COVID-19. The dataset comprised deeply sampled blood TCRbeta repertoires from subjects exposed to, actively infected with, or recovered from COVID-19. The repertoires were released in a freely available public database meant as a resource for research on the immune response to SARS-CoV-2. Samples came from the ongoing ImmuneRACE study (first 160 participants) plus 1,254 subjects from 6 global collaborators. The material from the prospective study consisted of cDNA or gDNA derived from T cells, B-cell-depleted T cells, or PBMCs. Where available, HLA class I and class II types were taken from metadata supplied by the sample provider and were not determined by assay-based typing. A de-identified subject ID, COVID-19 status, age in years and sex were almost always included in the sample metadata. Results the study describes overall, beyond this receptor: The quantity of clinical and demographic metadata differed by source and by participant and was supplied without curation.

TCRbeta CDR3 regions were amplified from genomic DNA using the immunoSEQ Assay, a bias-controlled multiplex PCR. The study's own analysis went as follows. Nucleated cell counts per sample were estimated from amplification of reference gene primers within the assay. Sequence reads were collapsed and filtered to measure the absolute abundance of every unique TCRbeta CDR3 rearrangement. For each sample, productive Simpson clonality was calculated as the square root of Simpson's diversity index across productive rearrangements. Drawn from immuneACCESS, this table holds only the in-frame rearrangements with V and J called that TCRdb kept. Clones are partly lost; checked studies trace under half to an unresolved V gene and leave the rest unexplained. D and trimming were read from the DNA, whereas the V and J calls and clone size are those reported in that table. In this sample the table shows 200,000 to 250,000 clones, about four fifths of which occur a single time. The ten largest make up 6.8% of the sample.

The chain employs TRBV11-2 and TRBJ2-2, with TRBD1 perhaps the D gene, on 5 matching bases. The source is a woman aged 40 to 49 who had recovered from COVID-19. Sequenced: PBMCs or T cells enriched from blood (not recorded which). The CDR3 is CASSPRQFTAGELFF. The DNA sequence is given as TGTGCCAGCAGCCCCAGACAGTTCACGGCCGGGGAGCTGTTTTTT. With all but the CDR3 taken from the reference TRBV11-2 and TRBJ2-2 genes, the full variable domain is: EAGVAQSPRYKIIEKRQSVAFWCNPISGHATLYWYQQILGQGPKLLIQFQNNGVVDDSQLPKDRFSAERLKGVDSTLKIQPAKLEDSAVYLCASSPRQFTAGELFFGEGSRLTVL.